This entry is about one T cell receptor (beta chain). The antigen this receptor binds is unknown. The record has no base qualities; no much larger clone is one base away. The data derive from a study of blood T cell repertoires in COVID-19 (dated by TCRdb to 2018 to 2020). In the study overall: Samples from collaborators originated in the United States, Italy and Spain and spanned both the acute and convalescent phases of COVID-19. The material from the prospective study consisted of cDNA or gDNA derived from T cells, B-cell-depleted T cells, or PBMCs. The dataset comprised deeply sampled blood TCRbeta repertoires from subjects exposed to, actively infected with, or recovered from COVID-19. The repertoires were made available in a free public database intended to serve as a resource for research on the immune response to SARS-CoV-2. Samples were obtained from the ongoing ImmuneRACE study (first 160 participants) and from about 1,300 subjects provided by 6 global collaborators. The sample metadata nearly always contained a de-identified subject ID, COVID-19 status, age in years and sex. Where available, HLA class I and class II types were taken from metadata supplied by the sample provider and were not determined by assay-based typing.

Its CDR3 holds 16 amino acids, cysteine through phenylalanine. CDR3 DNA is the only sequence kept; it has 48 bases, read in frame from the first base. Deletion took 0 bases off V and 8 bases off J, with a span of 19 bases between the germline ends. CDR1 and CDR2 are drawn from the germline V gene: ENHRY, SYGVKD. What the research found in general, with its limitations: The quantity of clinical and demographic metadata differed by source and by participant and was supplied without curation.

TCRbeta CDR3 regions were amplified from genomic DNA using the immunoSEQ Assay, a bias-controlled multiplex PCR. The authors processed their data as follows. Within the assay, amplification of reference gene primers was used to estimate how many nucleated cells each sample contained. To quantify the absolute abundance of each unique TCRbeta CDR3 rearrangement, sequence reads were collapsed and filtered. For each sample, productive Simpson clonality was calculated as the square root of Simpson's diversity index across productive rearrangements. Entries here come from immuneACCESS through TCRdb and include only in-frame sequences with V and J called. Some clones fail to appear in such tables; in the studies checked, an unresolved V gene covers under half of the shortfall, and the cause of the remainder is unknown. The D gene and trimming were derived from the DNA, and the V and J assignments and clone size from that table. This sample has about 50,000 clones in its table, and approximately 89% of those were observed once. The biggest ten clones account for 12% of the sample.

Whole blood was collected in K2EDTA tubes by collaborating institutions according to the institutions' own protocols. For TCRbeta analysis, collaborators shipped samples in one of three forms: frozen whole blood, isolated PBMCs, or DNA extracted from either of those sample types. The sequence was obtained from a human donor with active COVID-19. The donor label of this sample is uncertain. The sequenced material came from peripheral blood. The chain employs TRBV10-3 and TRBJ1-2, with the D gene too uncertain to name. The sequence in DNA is TGTGCCATCAGTGAGTCGATCGGTTTAGATCTGGGCGGCTACACCTTC. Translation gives CAISESIGLDLGGYTF.